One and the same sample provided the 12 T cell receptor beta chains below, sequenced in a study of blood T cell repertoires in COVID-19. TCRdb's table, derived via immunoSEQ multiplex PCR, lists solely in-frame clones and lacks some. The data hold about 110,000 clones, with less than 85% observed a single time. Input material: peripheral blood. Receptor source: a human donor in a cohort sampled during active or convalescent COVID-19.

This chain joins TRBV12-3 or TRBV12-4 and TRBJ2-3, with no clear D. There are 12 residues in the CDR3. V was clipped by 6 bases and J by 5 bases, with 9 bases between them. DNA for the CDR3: TGTGCCAGCAGCCAAAGGAGAGATACGCAGTATTTT. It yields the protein CASSQRRDTQYF.

CDR3 protein: CASSPGLAEETQYF. The CDR3 DNA sequence: TGTGCCAGCAGCCCGGGACTAGCAGAAGAGACCCAGTACTTC. The chain combines TRBV7-9 with TRBJ2-5, with 9 positions matching TRBD2. The CDR3 length is 14 residues. The trim removed 5 bases at V and 3 bases at J, leaving 4 bases unmatched. Looked up from germline, CDR1 is SEHNR and CDR2 is FQNEAQ (reference sequence).

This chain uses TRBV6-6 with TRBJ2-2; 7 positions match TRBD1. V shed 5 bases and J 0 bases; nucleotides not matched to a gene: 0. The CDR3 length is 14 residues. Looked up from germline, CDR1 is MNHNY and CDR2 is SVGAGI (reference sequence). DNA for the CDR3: TGTGCCAGCAGTACAGGGGCGAACACCGGGGAGCTGTTTTTT. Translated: CASSTGANTGELFF.

The CDR3 here is CASSRDRAEQYF. In DNA form, the CDR3 reads TGTGCCAGCAGCCGTGACAGGGCAGAGCAGTACTTC. V gene TRBV5-5 combines with J gene TRBJ2-7; the match to TRBD1 covers 7 bases. Trimming took 4 bases from V and 7 from J; bases not matched to a gene: 5. From germline, CDR1 is SGHKS and CDR2 YYEKEE (reference sequence). CDR3 length: 12 amino acids.

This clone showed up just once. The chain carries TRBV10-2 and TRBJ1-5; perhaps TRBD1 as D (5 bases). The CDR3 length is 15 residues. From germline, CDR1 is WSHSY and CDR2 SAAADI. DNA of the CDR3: TGCGCTGCACAGCAGGGCGGCGGTAGCAATCAGCCCCAGCATTTT. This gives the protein CAAQQGGGSNQPQHF.

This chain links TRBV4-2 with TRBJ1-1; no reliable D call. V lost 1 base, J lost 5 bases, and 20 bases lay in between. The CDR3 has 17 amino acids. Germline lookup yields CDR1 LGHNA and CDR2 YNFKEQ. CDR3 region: CASSQGLYEGRETEAFF. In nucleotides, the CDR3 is TGTGCCAGCAGCCAAGGCCTTTATGAAGGGAGAGAAACTGAAGCTTTCTTT.

DNA for the CDR3: TGTGCCAGCAGCCGCCTACGGCAGGGGTCCGGAAACACCATATATTTT. Residues: CASSRLRQGSGNTIYF. The V gene is TRBV6-6, the J gene TRBJ1-3; D is possibly TRBD1 (6 bases). The CDR3 runs 16 residues. Germline-derived CDR1 and CDR2 are MNHNY and SVGAGI (reference sequence). Trimming removed 6 bases from V and 4 bases from J, with 19 bases in between.

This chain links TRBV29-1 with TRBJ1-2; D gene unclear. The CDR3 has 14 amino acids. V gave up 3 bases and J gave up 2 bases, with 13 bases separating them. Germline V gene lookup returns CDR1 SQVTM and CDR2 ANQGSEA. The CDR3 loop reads CSVDNLPGNYGYTF. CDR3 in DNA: TGCAGCGTTGATAACCTGCCGGGGAACTATGGCTACACCTTC.

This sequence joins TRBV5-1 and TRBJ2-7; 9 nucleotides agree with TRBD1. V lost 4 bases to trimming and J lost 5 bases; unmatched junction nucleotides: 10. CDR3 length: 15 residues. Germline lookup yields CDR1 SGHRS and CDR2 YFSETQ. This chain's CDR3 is CASSTPGTGSHEQYF. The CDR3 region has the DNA TGCGCCAGCAGCACGCCCGGGACAGGGTCCCACGAGCAGTACTTC.

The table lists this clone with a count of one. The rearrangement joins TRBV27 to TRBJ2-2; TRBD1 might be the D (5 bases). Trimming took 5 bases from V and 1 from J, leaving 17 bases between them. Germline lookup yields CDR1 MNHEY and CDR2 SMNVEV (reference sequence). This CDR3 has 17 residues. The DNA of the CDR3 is TGTGCCAGCAGTGCGCGAGCCCAGGGTATGAACACCGGGGAGCTGTTTTTT. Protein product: CASSARAQGMNTGELFF.

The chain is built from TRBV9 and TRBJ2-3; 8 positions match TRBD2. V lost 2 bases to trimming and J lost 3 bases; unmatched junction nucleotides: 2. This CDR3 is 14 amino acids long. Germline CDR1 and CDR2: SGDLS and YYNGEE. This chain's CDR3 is CASSVGLATDTQYF. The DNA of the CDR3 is TGTGCCAGCAGCGTCGGACTAGCAACAGATACGCAGTATTTT.

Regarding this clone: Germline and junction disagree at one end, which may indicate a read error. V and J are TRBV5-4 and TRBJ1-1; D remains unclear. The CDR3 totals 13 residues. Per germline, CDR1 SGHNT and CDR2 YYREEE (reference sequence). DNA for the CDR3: TGTGCAAGCAGACTAAATTTTGGGACTGAAGCTTTCTTT. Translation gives CASRLNFGTEAFF. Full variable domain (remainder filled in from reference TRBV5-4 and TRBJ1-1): ETGVTQSPTHLIKTRGQQVTLRCSSQSGHNTVSWYQQALGQGPQFIFQYYREEENGRGNFPPRFSGLQFPNYSSELNVNALELDDSALYLCASRLNFGTEAFFGQGTRLTVV.